Reported below is one T cell receptor (beta chain). Using unique molecular identifiers, the investigators prepared the TCRbeta library. Each CDR3 protein is one row after TCRdb ran MiXCR on the PCR reads. The sample lists approximately 210,000 distinct CDR3 sequences, approximately 14% occurring once. This sample is part of a study of T-cell reconstitution after alpha-beta-depleted transplantation in children. J was trimmed by 3 bases and V by 5 bases; bases with no gene match: 9. CDR3 size: 16 residues. This clonotype was sampled from a human donor who donated a stem cell graft to a child with acute lymphoblastic leukemia. The rearrangement links TRBV12-3 or TRBV12-4 to TRBJ2-7; 11 bases map to TRBD2. The specimen comprised PBMCs from the stem cell graft donor, sampled from the stem cell graft. CDR3 bases: TGTGCCAGCAGTGCGACTCGACTAGCGGGGAACTACGAGCAGTACTTC. Translating gives CASSATRLAGNYEQYF.